This T cell receptor beta chain originates from a study of shared T cell receptors in the human thymus. The data were produced by immunoSEQ multiplex PCR, yet TCRdb's version contains in-frame clones alone and is incomplete. The sample contains 630,000 or so clones, about 89% of which appear only once. CDR1 MNHNY and CDR2 SVGAGI come from the germline V gene (reference sequence). V dropped 5 bases and J dropped 5 bases, with 18 bases sitting between them. The CDR3 has 15 residues. The sample was also reused in another study, on human thymus T cells.

The sequence derives from a boy in the first two years of life with a congenital heart defect. Input material: thymocytes. V is TRBV6-6 and J is TRBJ1-1, with a possible D match to TRBD1 (6 bases). CDR3 region: CASSPNHPGETEAFF. For the CDR3, the DNA is TGTGCCAGCAGTCCAAACCATCCAGGGGAGACTGAAGCTTTCTTT.